This T cell receptor (beta chain) was recorded in a study of shared clonotypes between healthy human individuals. In the authors' workflow: In the immunoSEQ data, sequences were junction-only and lacked quality scores, so filtering differed. Some clones are missing from TCRdb's copy, which holds only in-frame ones; the method was immunoSEQ multiplex PCR. V and J calls and clone size are as listed in that table; D and trimming were resolved from the DNA. The repertoire has 2 million or so clones, about 95% of them found once; the top ten carry 0.9% to 1.3%. Study observations and caveats: The sharing of about 5% of naive CD4 clonotypes was seen across a handful of donors. Sorted-subset sequencing was shown by rarefaction to be incomplete despite large depth.

Details on this clone: No antigen is known for it.

The CDR3 contains 14 residues. Germline lookup yields CDR1 SGDLS and CDR2 YYNGEE. Trimming removed 0 bases at V and 7 bases at J, with 11 bases between. CD45RO-negative, CCR7-positively selected cells formed the naive CD8 fraction, excluding terminally differentiated effector memory CD45RA+ cells. Donors comprised healthy HIV-negative adults lacking recent acute infections or vaccinations. The source is a man between 18 and 35 years old in good health. The gene calls are TRBV9 and TRBJ2-1; maybe TRBD1 (7 bases). The sample was naive CD8+ T cells sorted from blood. The CDR3 nucleotides are TGTGCCAGCAGCGTAGAGGAGGGGGCAAATGAGCAGTTCTTC. It codes for CASSVEEGANEQFF.